The clone carrying this T cell receptor beta chain has a count of ten or more. The antigen is undetermined. The TCRbeta library incorporated unique molecular identifiers. MiXCR was run by TCRdb on the PCR reads, yielding one entry per CDR3 protein. This sample carries fewer than 500,000 distinct CDR3 sequences, roughly two fifths of them seen once, and the ten largest clones take approximately 25%. The germline V gene has CDR1 MNHNS and CDR2 SASEGT. V gave up 4 bases and J gave up 0 bases, with 11 bases separating them. This CDR3 region has 15 residues. This entry belongs to a study of T-cell reconstitution after alpha-beta-depleted transplantation in children. The study's findings and limits: T cells produced anew were the main source of T-cell counts and diversity one year after transplant. Alpha-beta T cells present about two months after transplant were reported to originate from several hundred expanded graft clones. Where some patients showed high TCRbeta diversity at day 60, it came from recipient T cells and thymic progenitors that had survived.

The sequence was obtained from a girl aged 2 to 10 with aplastic anemia, due to receive a stem cell transplant. This chain connects TRBV6-1 to TRBJ2-3; TRBD2 might be the D (6 bases). The input for sequencing was PBMCs, taken before TCRalphabeta/CD19-depleted stem cell transplant. The CDR3 nucleotides read TGTGCCAGCAGTGGCCGCGGGATGAGCACAGATACGCAGTATTTT. Its protein product is CASSGRGMSTDTQYF.